A selection of T cell receptor beta chains follows, all from one sample in a study of tumor-infiltrating lymphocytes in localized non-small cell lung cancer. Libraries were prepared by immunoSEQ multiplex PCR; TCRdb keeps only in-frame clonotypes and omits some of them. The table shows 12,000 or so clones, with around 83% occurring only once. The sample comprised lung tumor tissue. The origin of the receptors is a human donor with non-small cell lung cancer. Each CDR3 is given with its conserved first and last residue. The order of the fields is J gene, V gene, CDR3 protein.

J: TRBJ2-7
V: TRBV2
CDR3: CASSDAGGPYEQYF

J: TRBJ1-1
V: TRBV15
CDR3: CATSKQGPTSEAFF

J: TRBJ2-7
V: TRBV10-3
CDR3: CAIRSSYEQYF

J: TRBJ2-7
V: TRBV28
CDR3: CASSGGTYEQYF

J: TRBJ2-7
V: TRBV7-9
CDR3: CASSLGLAYEQYF

J: TRBJ1-4
V: TRBV7-9
CDR3: CASSSGRELNEKLFF

J: TRBJ2-7
V: TRBV29-1
CDR3: CSVAATPYEQYF

J: TRBJ1-5
V: TRBV19
CDR3: CAGGNQPQHF

J: TRBJ1-5
V: TRBV6-1
CDR3: CASSEGRRQPQHF

J: TRBJ2-3
V: TRBV30
CDR3: CAWSPGQGRTDTQYF

J: TRBJ1-2
V: TRBV5-1
CDR3: CASSLARYQPNYGYTF

J: TRBJ2-1
V: TRBV4-3
CDR3: CASSQATRGGFYNEQFF

J: TRBJ1-2
V: TRBV27
CDR3: CASSLAGEVNGYTF

J: TRBJ2-3
V: TRBV11-2
CDR3: CASSLGLAGGTDTQYF

J: TRBJ2-3
V: TRBV28
CDR3: CASRILAGGASTDTQYF

J: TRBJ1-1
V: TRBV4-2
CDR3: CASSQDRAEAFF

J: TRBJ1-2
V: TRBV6-1
CDR3: CASSESQGAKGYTF

J: TRBJ1-1
V: TRBV6-5
CDR3: CASSRRGTEAFF

J: TRBJ1-2
V: TRBV18
CDR3: CASSPLGQGNYGYTF

J: TRBJ1-1
V: TRBV6-5
CDR3: CASSYFSGGTTEAFF

J: TRBJ2-7
V: TRBV27
CDR3: CASSLSEVFEQYF

J: TRBJ2-2
V: TRBV5-1
CDR3: CASSLSGLPTGELFF

J: TRBJ2-3
V: TRBV4-3
CDR3: CASSRVSGGGPTDTQYF

J: TRBJ2-4
V: TRBV21-1
CDR3: CASSSIQGSGAKNIQYF

J: TRBJ2-3
V: TRBV7-3
CDR3: CASSLTAASTDTQYF

J: TRBJ2-1
V: TRBV10-1
CDR3: CASSQGLRADEQFF

J: TRBJ2-7
V: TRBV2
CDR3: CASSFDRGGYEQYF

J: TRBJ1-5
V: TRBV27
CDR3: CATRTGDQPQHF

J: TRBJ2-7
V: TRBV11-2
CDR3: CASSPTDHYEQYF

J: TRBJ1-2
V: TRBV28
CDR3: CASRGTPGYTF

J: TRBJ2-7
V: TRBV7-8
CDR3: CASSLSGSFSYEQYF

J: TRBJ1-1
V: TRBV5-6
CDR3: CASSLANTEAFF

J: TRBJ1-1
V: TRBV30
CDR3: CAWRTGRDTEAFF

J: TRBJ1-5
V: TRBV7-9
CDR3: CASSPTGTGAWGNQPQHF

J: TRBJ2-7
V: TRBV5-1
CDR3: CASSLGGQFGGQYF

J: TRBJ2-7
V: TRBV11-2
CDR3: CASSSHIYEQYF

J: TRBJ2-7
V: TRBV5-1
CDR3: CASSLAGGDIYEQYF

J: TRBJ1-4
V: TRBV4-3
CDR3: CASSRRTGGSNEKLFF

J: TRBJ2-1
V: TRBV29-1
CDR3: CSAGLAGVGEQFF

J: TRBJ1-1
V: TRBV19
CDR3: CASSPRPRGMNTEAFF

J: TRBJ1-5
V: TRBV7-6
CDR3: CASSLYQGSNQPQHF

J: TRBJ2-1
V: TRBV6-6
CDR3: CASTLWAGGRNEQFF